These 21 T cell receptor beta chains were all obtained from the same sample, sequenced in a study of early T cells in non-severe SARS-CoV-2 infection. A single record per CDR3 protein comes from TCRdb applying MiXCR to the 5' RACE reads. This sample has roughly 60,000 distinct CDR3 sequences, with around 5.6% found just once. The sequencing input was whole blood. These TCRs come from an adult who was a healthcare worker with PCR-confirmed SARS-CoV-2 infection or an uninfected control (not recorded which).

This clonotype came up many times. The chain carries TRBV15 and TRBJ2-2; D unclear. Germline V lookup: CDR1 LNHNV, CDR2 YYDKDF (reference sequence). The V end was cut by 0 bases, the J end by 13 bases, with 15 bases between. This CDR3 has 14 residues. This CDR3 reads CATSRDKVVARLFF. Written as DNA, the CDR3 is TGTGCCACCAGCAGAGATAAAGTTGTGGCGAGGCTGTTTTTT.

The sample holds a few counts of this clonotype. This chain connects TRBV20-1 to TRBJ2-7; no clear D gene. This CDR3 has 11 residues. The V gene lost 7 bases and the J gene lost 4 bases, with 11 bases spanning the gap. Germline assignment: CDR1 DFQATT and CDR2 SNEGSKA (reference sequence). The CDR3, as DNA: TGCAGTGTGTCGGAAACTTACGAGCAGTACTTC. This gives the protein CSVSETYEQYF.

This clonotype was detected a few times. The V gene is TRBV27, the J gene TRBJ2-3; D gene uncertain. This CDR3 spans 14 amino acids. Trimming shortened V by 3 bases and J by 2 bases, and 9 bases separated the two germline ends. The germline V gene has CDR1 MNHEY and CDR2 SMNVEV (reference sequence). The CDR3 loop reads CASSFWQNTDTQYF. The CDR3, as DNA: TGTGCCAGCAGTTTCTGGCAGAACACAGATACGCAGTATTTT.

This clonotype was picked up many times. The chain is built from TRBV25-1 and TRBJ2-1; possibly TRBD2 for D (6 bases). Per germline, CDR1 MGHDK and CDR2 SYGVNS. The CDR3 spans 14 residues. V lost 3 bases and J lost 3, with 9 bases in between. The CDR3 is CASSDSGDYNEQFF. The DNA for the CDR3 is TGTGCCAGCAGTGATAGCGGTGACTACAATGAGCAGTTCTTC.

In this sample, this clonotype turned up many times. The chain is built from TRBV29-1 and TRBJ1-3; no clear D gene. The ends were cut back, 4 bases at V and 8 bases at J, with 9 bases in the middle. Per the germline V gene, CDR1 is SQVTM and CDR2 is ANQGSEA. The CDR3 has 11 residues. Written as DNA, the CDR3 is TGCAGCGTTGGATTCGCCGACACCATATATTTT. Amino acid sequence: CSVGFADTIYF.

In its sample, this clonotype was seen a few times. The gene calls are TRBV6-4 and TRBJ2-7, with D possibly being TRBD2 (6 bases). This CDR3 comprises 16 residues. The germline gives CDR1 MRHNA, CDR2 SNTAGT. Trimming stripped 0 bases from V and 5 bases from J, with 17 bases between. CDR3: CASSDSEVASADEQYF. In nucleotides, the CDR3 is TGTGCCAGCAGTGACTCGGAAGTTGCTAGCGCTGACGAGCAGTACTTC.

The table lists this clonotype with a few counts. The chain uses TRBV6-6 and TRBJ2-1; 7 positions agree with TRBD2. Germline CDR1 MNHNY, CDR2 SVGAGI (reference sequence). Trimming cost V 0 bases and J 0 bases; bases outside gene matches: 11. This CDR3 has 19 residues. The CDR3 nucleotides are TGTGCCAGCAGTTACTCGGCCGCGGGAGCTATTCTCTCCTACAATGAGCAGTTCTTC. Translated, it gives CASSYSAAGAILSYNEQFF.

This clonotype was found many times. The chain's CDR3 is CASSLGQNNEQFF. The CDR3 nucleotides read TGTGCCAGCAGCTTAGGGCAGAACAATGAGCAGTTCTTC. The chain employs TRBV7-7 and TRBJ2-1; no clear D gene. V was pared by 1 base and J by 5 bases, with 6 bases between. This CDR3 is built from 13 residues. Germline lookup yields CDR1 SSHAT and CDR2 FNYEAQ (reference sequence).

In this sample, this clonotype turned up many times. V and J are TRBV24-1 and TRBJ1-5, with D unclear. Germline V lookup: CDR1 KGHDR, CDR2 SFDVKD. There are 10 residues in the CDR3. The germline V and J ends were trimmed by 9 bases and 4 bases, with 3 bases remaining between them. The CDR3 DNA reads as TGTGCCACCGGGAATCAGCCCCAGCATTTT. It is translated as CATGNQPQHF.

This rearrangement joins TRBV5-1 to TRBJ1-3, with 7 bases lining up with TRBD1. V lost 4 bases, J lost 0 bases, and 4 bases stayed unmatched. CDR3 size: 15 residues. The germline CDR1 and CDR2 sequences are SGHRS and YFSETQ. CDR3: CASSAQGNSGNTIYF. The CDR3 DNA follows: TGCGCCAGCAGCGCACAGGGGAACTCTGGAAACACCATATATTTT.

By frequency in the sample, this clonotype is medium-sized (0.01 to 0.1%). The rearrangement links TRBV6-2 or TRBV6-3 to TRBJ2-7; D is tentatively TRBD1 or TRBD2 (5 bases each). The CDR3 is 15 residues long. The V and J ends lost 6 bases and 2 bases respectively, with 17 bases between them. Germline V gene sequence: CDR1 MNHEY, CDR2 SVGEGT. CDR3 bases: TGTGCCAGCAGACGTGACCGGGACGGAGCCTACGAGCAGTACTTC. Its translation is CASRRDRDGAYEQYF.

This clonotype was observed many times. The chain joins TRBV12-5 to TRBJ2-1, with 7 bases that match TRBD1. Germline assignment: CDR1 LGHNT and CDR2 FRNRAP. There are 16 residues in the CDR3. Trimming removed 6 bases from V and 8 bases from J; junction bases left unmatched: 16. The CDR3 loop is CASGRLTGTEGDEQFF. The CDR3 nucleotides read TGTGCTAGTGGCAGATTAACCGGGACAGAAGGCGATGAGCAGTTCTTC. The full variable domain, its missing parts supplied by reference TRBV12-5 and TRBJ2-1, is DARVTQTPRHKVTEMGQEVTMRCQPILGHNTVFWYRQTMMQGLELLAYFRNRAPLDDSGMPKDRFSAEMPDATLATLKIQPSEPRDSAVYFCASGRLTGTEGDEQFFGPGTRLTVL.

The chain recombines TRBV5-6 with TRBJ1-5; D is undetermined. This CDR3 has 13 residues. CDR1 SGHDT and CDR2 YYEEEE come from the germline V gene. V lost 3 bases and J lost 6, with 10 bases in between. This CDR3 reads CASSSLGRQPQHF. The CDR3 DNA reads TGTGCCAGCAGCTCCCTAGGCCGTCAGCCCCAGCATTTT.

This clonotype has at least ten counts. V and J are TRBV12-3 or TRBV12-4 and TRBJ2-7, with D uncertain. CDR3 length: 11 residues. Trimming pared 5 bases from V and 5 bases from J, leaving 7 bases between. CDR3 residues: CASSPADEQYF. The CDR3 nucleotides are TGTGCCAGCAGTCCCGCGGACGAGCAGTACTTC.

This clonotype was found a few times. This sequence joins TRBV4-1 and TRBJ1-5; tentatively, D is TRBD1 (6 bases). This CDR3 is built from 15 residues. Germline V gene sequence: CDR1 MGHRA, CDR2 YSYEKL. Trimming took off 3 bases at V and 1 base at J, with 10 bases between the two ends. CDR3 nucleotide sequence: TGCGCCAGCAGCCAGGGAGGGGGAAGCAATCAGCCCCAGCATTTT. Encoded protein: CASSQGGGSNQPQHF.

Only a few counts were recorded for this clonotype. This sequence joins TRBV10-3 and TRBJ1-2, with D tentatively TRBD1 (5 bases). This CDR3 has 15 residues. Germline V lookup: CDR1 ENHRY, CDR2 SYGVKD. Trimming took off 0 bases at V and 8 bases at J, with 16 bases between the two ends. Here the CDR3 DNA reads TGTGCCATCAGTGAGTCGATCGTGGGACTCATGGGCTACACCTTC. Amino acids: CAISESIVGLMGYTF.

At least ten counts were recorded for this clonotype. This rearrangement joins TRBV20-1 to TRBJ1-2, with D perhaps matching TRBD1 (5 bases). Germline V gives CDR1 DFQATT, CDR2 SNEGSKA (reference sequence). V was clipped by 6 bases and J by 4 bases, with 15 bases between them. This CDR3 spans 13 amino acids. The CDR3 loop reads CSAPGPTGYGYTF. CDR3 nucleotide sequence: TGCAGTGCCCCGGGGCCTACTGGCTATGGCTACACCTTC.

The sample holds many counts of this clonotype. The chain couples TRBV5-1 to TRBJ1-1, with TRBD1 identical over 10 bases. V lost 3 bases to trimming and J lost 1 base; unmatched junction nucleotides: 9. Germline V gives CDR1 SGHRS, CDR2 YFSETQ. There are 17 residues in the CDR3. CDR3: CASSSVPGQGWNTEAFF. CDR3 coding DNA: TGCGCCAGCAGCTCCGTCCCGGGACAGGGGTGGAACACTGAAGCTTTCTTT.

The chain's CDR3 is CASSLRSGGQAYEQYF. The CDR3 bases are TGTGCCAGCAGCTTAAGGTCTGGGGGGCAAGCCTACGAGCAGTACTTC. The chain is built from TRBV7-2 and TRBJ2-7; D is perhaps TRBD1 or TRBD2 (6 bases each). V shed 2 bases and J shed 2 bases, with 16 bases lying between them. The CDR3 has 16 residues. In germline, CDR1 is SGHTA, CDR2 FQGNSA.

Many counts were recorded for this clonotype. CDR3 protein: CASSFPGQETQYF. CDR3 coding DNA: TGTGCCAGCAGCTTTCCAGGGCAAGAGACCCAGTACTTC. The V call is TRBV5-4, the J call TRBJ2-5, with a possible D match to TRBD1 (5 bases). In germline, CDR1 is SGHNT, CDR2 YYREEE (reference sequence). Trimming pared 2 bases from V and 2 bases from J, leaving 7 bases between. The CDR3 is 13 residues long.

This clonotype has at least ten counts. CDR3 amino acids: CASSETQQFF. The DNA of the CDR3 is TGTGCCAGCAGTGAAACCCAGCAGTTCTTC. This chain connects TRBV25-1 to TRBJ2-1, with D unclear. CDR3 size: 10 residues. Germline V lookup: CDR1 MGHDK, CDR2 SYGVNS. V gave up 2 bases and J gave up 11 bases, with 4 bases separating them.